This T cell receptor (beta chain) was observed in a study of shared clonotypes between healthy human individuals. Whole-study results and caveats: Richness estimates generally favored naive over memory subsets.

Original analysis: From ImmunoSEQ came sequences covering only the junction and carrying no quality scores, so filtering differed. Produced via immunoSEQ multiplex PCR; TCRdb's table is partial and in-frame only. V and J calls and clone size are those listed in that table; D and trimming were worked out from the DNA. The table has about 2.3 million clones, more than 80% seen once. In regard to this clone: Its antigen is currently unknown.

Trimming took off 6 bases at V and 3 bases at J, with 15 bases between the two ends. This CDR3 contains 14 residues. Per the germline V gene, CDR1 is SEHNR and CDR2 is FQNEAQ (reference sequence). The sequence derives from a man aged 18 to 35 in good health. Some clones in this sample may be carry-over from other donors' samples. What was sequenced was naive CD4+ T cells from PBMCs. Subset of the sample: CD45RA+ positively selected. This chain links TRBV7-9 with TRBJ2-7; D remains unclear. DNA of the CDR3: TGTGCCAGCAGTCGAGGTTCTAGTTACTACGAGCAGTACTTC. Its translation: CASSRGSSYYEQYF. The variable domain in full, with the rest retrieved from reference TRBV7-9 and TRBJ2-7, is DTGVSQNPRHKITKRGQNVTFRCDPISEHNRLYWYRQTLGQGPEFLTYFQNEAQLEKSRLLSDRFSAERPKGSFSTLEIQRTEQGDSAMYLCASSRGSSYYEQYFGPGTRLTVT.